This T cell receptor (beta chain) derives from a study of T cell changes during pregnancy in multiple sclerosis (dated by TCRdb to the late 2010s). Regarding the study in general: The study examined how the T cell repertoire changed over the course of pregnancy in women with multiple sclerosis.

A remark on this clone: Its antigen has not been determined. Per-nucleotide qualities are absent, and no much larger clonotype sits a single base away.

Receptor amplification or capture employed the immunoSEQ multiplex PCR assay. Held by TCRdb, this immuneACCESS table contains in-frame sequences only and omits some clones. Under half of the omission traces to an unresolved V gene where checked; the cause of the rest is unknown. The sample contains about 40,000 clones, about 92% of them found a single time. Jointly, the top ten make up 0.35% to 0.45% of the sample. Sequencing was performed on CD4+ T cells from peripheral blood mononuclear cells, taken in the first trimester of pregnancy. The receptor was derived from a female donor with multiple sclerosis, enrolled in a pregnancy study.

CDR3 reads: CASSPGGGSIPQETQYF. DNA sequence: TGTGCCAGCAGCCCCGGAGGAGGGAGTATACCGCAAGAGACCCAGTACTTC. The chain employs TRBV5-4 and TRBJ2-5; TRBD2 could be the D gene, as 6 bases match. V gives up 4 bases and J gives up 2 bases, and the segment between their germline ends measures 21 bases. The germline V gene (reference sequence) gives CDR1 as SGHNT and CDR2 as YYREEE. Reading from cysteine to phenylalanine, the CDR3 counts 17 amino acids. Kept here is only the CDR3 DNA, which spans 51 bases and is read in frame from base 1.